Many counts were recorded for the clone carrying this T cell receptor (beta chain). This record belongs to a study of regulatory T cells in long-lasting Graves disease. Sample time point: newly diagnosed GD, antithyroid drugs for less than 3 months. The TCR library was prepared using RNA isolated from PBMCs. Arm-PCR of CDR3 regions with iRepertoire HTBI primers generated TCR beta libraries. Each CDR3 protein gets one entry after TCRdb re-called the multiplex PCR reads with MiXCR. The table lists hundreds of thousands of distinct CDR3 sequences, about 15% of them singletons. Germline assignment: CDR1 MNHEY and CDR2 SMNVEV (reference sequence). The CDR3 consists of 13 residues. V gave up 5 bases and J gave up 2 bases, with 10 bases separating them. These records were also assigned to another study, of T cells in Graves' hyperthyroidism and ophthalmopathy.

The sequencing used peripheral blood mononuclear cells (PBMCs), collected at new diagnosis, from a patient treated with antithyroid drugs. The clonotype was recovered from a woman in her 30s with Graves disease. This rearrangement joins TRBV27 to TRBJ2-7, with no clear D. Here the CDR3 reads CASSAPPTYEQYF. The CDR3 DNA follows: TGTGCCAGCAGTGCCCCGCCTACCTACGAGCAGTACTTC.